Each of the 5 T cell receptor beta chains below was sequenced from the same sample in a study of T cell responses to AZD1222 COVID-19 vaccine. This table comes from immunoSEQ multiplex PCR, and its TCRdb copy is limited to in-frame clones, with some not included. Counted here are about 100,000 clones, about nine tenths occurring once; the ten biggest clones make up roughly 8.7%. The sequenced sample was peripheral blood, obtained 28 days after the second AZD1222 dose. These receptors were taken from an adult who received the AZD1222 COVID-19 vaccine.

J is TRBJ2-1 and V is TRBV5-4; D not resolved. In germline, CDR1 is SGHNT, CDR2 YYREEE (reference sequence). V was trimmed by 4 bases and J by 3 bases, leaving 8 bases between them. This CDR3 spans 13 amino acids. This chain's CDR3 is CASSLGLYNEQFF. The CDR3 DNA follows: TGTGCCAGCAGCCTCGGCCTCTACAATGAGCAGTTCTTC. The full variable domain, its missing parts supplied by reference TRBV5-4 and TRBJ2-1, is ETGVTQSPTHLIKTRGQQVTLRCSSQSGHNTVSWYQQALGQGPQFIFQYYREEENGRGNFPPRFSGLQFPNYSSELNVNALELDDSALYLCASSLGLYNEQFFGPGTRLTVL.

This chain uses TRBV10-3 with TRBJ1-1, with 7 bases fitting TRBD1. V was clipped by 6 bases and J by 2 bases; unmatched bases: 9. The CDR3 extends over 15 amino acids. Per germline, CDR1 ENHRY and CDR2 SYGVKD. The DNA of the CDR3 is TGTGCCATCAGATCCTTTACAGGGGTAAACACTGAAGCTTTCTTT. It encodes CAIRSFTGVNTEAFF.

V is TRBV25-1 and J is TRBJ1-3, with 9 bases aligning to TRBD1. V dropped 3 bases and J dropped 5; count of bases not matched to a gene: 5. CDR3 size: 15 residues. The germline gives CDR1 MGHDK, CDR2 SYGVNS. CDR3 coding DNA: TGTGCCAGCAGTGATACGACAGGGGGGAGAAACACCATATATTTT. Encoded protein: CASSDTTGGRNTIYF.

The chain recombines TRBV5-5 with TRBJ2-2, with D perhaps matching TRBD1 (6 bases). V was pared by 0 bases and J by 0 bases, with 12 bases between. Germline-derived CDR1 and CDR2 are SGHKS and YYEKEE (reference sequence). This CDR3 spans 17 amino acids. CDR3 protein: CASSLGLRTANTGELFF. Written as DNA, the CDR3 is TGTGCCAGCAGCTTGGGGCTTCGGACAGCGAACACCGGGGAGCTGTTTTTT.

The V gene is TRBV4-1, the J gene TRBJ2-5; 7 nucleotides line up with TRBD2. The germline gives CDR1 MGHRA, CDR2 YSYEKL. The J segment lost 1 base and the V segment lost 0 bases, leaving 8 bases of the junction unmatched. The CDR3 length is 17 residues. The CDR3 DNA is TGCGCCAGCAGCCAAGATCAGGGCGGGGGAATCCAAGAGACCCAGTACTTC. Translating it yields CASSQDQGGGIQETQYF.